This T cell receptor beta chain was sequenced during a study of STAT3 mutations in large granular lymphocyte leukemia. On this clone itself: The antigen is not known.

Whole-study findings and limits: Every T-LGLL patient had at least one immunodominant TCRbeta clonotype.

Here immunoSEQ multiplex PCR was the method, and the copy in TCRdb shows in-frame clones only, minus some. Of roughly 30,000 clones detected, 60% to 85% appear once; the ten largest clones hold 30%. CDR3 length: 15 amino acids. V gave up 1 base and J gave up 2 bases, with 12 bases separating them. Germline V gives CDR1 LNHDA, CDR2 SQIVND (reference sequence). This TCR came from a woman between 50 and 59 years old with T-cell large granular lymphocyte leukemia. Some clones in this sample may be carry-over from other donors' samples. The chain combines TRBV19 with TRBJ2-7, with TRBD1 as a possible D gene (6 bases). The sequencing input was peripheral blood mononuclear cells. The CDR3 DNA is TGTGCCAGTAGTATAGGGGCAGGGGAAACCTACGAGCAGTACTTC. Its protein is CASSIGAGETYEQYF.